A selection of T cell receptor beta chains follows, all from one sample in a study of memory CD4+ T cells and cytomegalovirus serostatus. The protocol was immunoSEQ multiplex PCR, while the TCRdb copy is restricted to in-frame clones and leaves out a portion. The sample lists tens of thousands of clones; 82% were seen once. Source material: memory CD4+ T cells from blood. Receptors were obtained from an adult in good health and CMV-seronegative. The CDR3 runs from the conserved cysteine through the conserved F or W. D genes are given only for firm matches. Not all rows give a size; the values are once, few, many and, for expanded clones, a class.

CDR3aa	CDR3nt	d_gene	abundance	v_gene	j_gene
CASSAGQGFRETQYF	TGTGCCAGCTCAGCGGGACAGGGTTTTAGAGAGACCCAGTACTTC	TRBD1	NA	TRBV18	TRBJ2-5
CSVDRAADTQYF	TGCAGCGTTGACAGGGCGGCTGATACGCAGTATTTT	NA	NA	TRBV29-1	TRBJ2-3
CASSPTDRPNNSPLHF	TGTGCCAGCAGCCCTACGGACAGGCCAAATAATTCACCCCTCCACTTT	TRBD1	NA	TRBV7-9	TRBJ1-6
CASSEMGGNGYTF	TGTGCCAGCAGTGAAATGGGGGGGAATGGCTACACCTTC	NA	NA	TRBV25-1	TRBJ1-2
CASSTQGLSGNTIYF	TGTGCCAGCAGTACCCAGGGCCTCTCTGGAAACACCATATATTTT	NA	NA	TRBV2	TRBJ1-3
CASSSGTSDFYEQYF	TGTGCCAGCAGTTCCGGGACTAGCGACTTCTACGAGCAGTACTTC	TRBD2	NA	TRBV5-4	TRBJ2-7
CSVERAGGHGYTF	TGCAGCGTTGAACGGGCAGGGGGGCATGGCTACACCTTC	TRBD1	NA	TRBV29-1	TRBJ1-2
CASRPGPGTDTQYF	TGTGCCAGCAGACCTGGGCCCGGCACAGATACGCAGTATTTT	NA	NA	TRBV7-2	TRBJ2-3
CASSPYTWGATEAFF	TGTGCCAGTAGTCCCTACACCTGGGGGGCGACTGAAGCTTTCTTT	NA	NA	TRBV19	TRBJ1-1
CASSQLGSGGGDTQYF	TGTGCCAGCAGCCAACTAGGGAGCGGGGGTGGAGATACGCAGTATTTT	TRBD2	NA	TRBV7-3	TRBJ2-3
CASSLIAGSNTGELFF	TGTGCCAGCAGCTTAATAGCGGGTTCGAACACCGGGGAGCTGTTTTTT	TRBD2	NA	TRBV11-2	TRBJ2-2
CASSSEGVQPQHF	TGTGCCAGCAGTTCTGAGGGGGTTCAGCCCCAGCATTTT	NA	once	TRBV7-8	TRBJ1-5
CASSQGRRNTEAFF	TGTGCCAGCAGCCAGGGACGGAGGAACACTGAAGCTTTCTTT	NA	NA	TRBV27	TRBJ1-1
CSASLEYNQPQHF	TGCAGCGCCAGCCTCGAATACAATCAGCCCCAGCATTTT	NA	NA	TRBV29-1	TRBJ1-5
CASSVGSGAYYEQYF	TGTGCCAGCAGCGTAGGTAGCGGGGCATACTACGAGCAGTACTTC	TRBD2	NA	TRBV9	TRBJ2-7
CAISVRSGGAMNEQFF	TGTGCCATCAGTGTACGGAGCGGGGGGGCCATGAATGAGCAGTTCTTC	TRBD2	NA	TRBV10-3	TRBJ2-1